This TCR beta chain is drawn from a study of early T cells in non-severe SARS-CoV-2 infection. Study details: Sequencing used unsorted whole-blood bulk RNA, so chains lack pairing.

Unique molecular identifiers (one per individual cDNA molecule) were attached. One entry per CDR3 protein results from TCRdb running MiXCR on the 5' RACE reads. The sample includes tens of thousands of distinct CDR3 sequences, roughly a tenth of them seen just once. Trimming took off 4 bases at V and 0 bases at J, with 10 bases between the two ends. The CDR3 length is 14 residues. Germline V gene data show CDR1 as SQVTM and CDR2 as ANQGSEA. This clonotype appeared a few times. The chain couples TRBV29-1 to TRBJ2-4; unclear D gene. The sequenced sample was whole blood, obtained at baseline. The clonotype was recovered from an adult who was a healthcare worker with PCR-confirmed SARS-CoV-2 infection or an uninfected control (not recorded which). The CDR3 region has the DNA TGCAGCGTTGCGGTCAGTTCAGCCAAAAACATTCAGTACTTC. This sequence encodes CSVAVSSAKNIQYF.